This section outlines one TCR beta chain sequence together with its context. The antigen is not known. Trimming shortened V by 6 bases and J by 1 base, and 10 bases separated the two germline ends. The CDR3 length is 13 residues. In germline, CDR1 is LNHDA, CDR2 SQIVND (reference sequence). The sample's time point: late sampling 161 to 241 days after vaccination in three convalescent patients. Documented treatment: approximately nine-day PBMC culture with coronavirus spike peptide pools or control peptides (ViraFEST assay). T cells were expanded with peptide pools, and expanded clonotypes were identified by TCR sequencing. This entry is derived from a study of vaccination and CD4 T cells after COVID-19. As for the study in general: Convalescent donors were composed of six males and four females, of whom two were Hispanic. A few convalescent patients were sampled post-vaccination (at day 14 and at days 161 to 241).

At the Johns Hopkins FTIC core, DNA taken from cultured CD4+ T cells was sequenced by way of the Oncomine TCR Beta short-read assay. MiXCR, applied by TCRdb to the PCR reads, yields one record per CDR3 protein. This sample carries roughly 23,000 distinct CDR3 sequences, roughly 40% of them seen once, and the ten largest clones take roughly 9.9%. This sample comprised CD4+ T cells from blood, cultured in vitro, obtained about 7 months after SARS-CoV-2 vaccination. The chain has TRBV19 and TRBJ2-7; tentatively, D is TRBD2 (6 bases). The sequence was collected from a human donor who had recovered from COVID-19. The CDR3 loop reads CASRPGTSYEQYF. The CDR3 DNA reads as TGTGCCAGTAGGCCCGGGACTTCCTACGAGCAGTACTTC. Full variable domain (outside the CDR3, taken from reference TRBV19 and TRBJ2-7): DGGITQSPKYLFRKEGQNVTLSCEQNLNHDAMYWYRQDPGQGLRLIYYSQIVNDFQKGDIAEGYSVSREKKESFPLTVTSAQKNPTAFYLCASRPGTSYEQYFGPGTRLTVT.